This TCR beta chain was recorded in a study of blood T cells in healthy people across ages. Germline lookup yields CDR1 SGHRS and CDR2 YFSETQ. Trimming removed 5 bases from V and 0 bases from J, with 13 bases in between. The CDR3 is 15 residues long. For the second PCR, which ran for 7 to 11 cycles, a sample-barcoded 5' primer and a J-beta primer mix were used. A single record per CDR3 protein comes from TCRdb applying MiXCR to the 5' RACE reads. The sample has around 1.5 million distinct CDR3 sequences; approximately 60% are singletons. This clonotype was sampled from a man aged 18 to 30 in good health. The rearrangement uses TRBV5-1 and TRBJ2-3, with D unresolved. Sequenced sample: blood. CDR3 sequence: CASRGSGGSTDTQYF. The CDR3 bases are TGCGCCAGCAGGGGCAGTGGCGGAAGCACAGATACGCAGTATTTT.